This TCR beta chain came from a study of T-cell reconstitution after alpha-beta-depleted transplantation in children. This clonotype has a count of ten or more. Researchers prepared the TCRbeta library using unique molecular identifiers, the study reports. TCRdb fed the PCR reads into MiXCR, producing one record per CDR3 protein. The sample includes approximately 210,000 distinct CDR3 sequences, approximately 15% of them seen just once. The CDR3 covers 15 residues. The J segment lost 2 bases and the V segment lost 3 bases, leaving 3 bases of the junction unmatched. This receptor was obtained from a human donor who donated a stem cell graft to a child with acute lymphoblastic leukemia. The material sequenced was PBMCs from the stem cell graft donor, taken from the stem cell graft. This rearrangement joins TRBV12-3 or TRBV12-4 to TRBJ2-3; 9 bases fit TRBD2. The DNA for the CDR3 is TGTGCCAGCAGTTTGGCTAGCGGGAACACAGATACGCAGTATTTT. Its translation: CASSLASGNTDTQYF.